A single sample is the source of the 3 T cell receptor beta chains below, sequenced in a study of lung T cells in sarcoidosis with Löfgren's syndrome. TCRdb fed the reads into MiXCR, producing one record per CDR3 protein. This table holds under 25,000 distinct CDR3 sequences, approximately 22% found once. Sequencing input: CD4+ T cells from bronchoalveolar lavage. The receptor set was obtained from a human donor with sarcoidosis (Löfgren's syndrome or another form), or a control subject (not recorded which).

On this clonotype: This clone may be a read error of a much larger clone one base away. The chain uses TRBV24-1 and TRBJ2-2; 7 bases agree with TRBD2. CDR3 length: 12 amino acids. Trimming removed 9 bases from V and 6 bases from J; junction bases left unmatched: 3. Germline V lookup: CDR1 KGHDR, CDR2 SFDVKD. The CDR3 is CATGRGAGELFF. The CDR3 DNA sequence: TGTGCCACCGGCCGGGGGGCCGGGGAGCTGTTTTTT.

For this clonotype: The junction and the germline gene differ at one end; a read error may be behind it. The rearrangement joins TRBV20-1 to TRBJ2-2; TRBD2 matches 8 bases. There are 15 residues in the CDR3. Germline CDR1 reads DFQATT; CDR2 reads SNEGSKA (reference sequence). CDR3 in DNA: TGCAGTGCTAGAAACCAGCGGGAGATTGTCGGGAAGCTGTTTTTT. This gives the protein CSARNQREIVGKLFF.

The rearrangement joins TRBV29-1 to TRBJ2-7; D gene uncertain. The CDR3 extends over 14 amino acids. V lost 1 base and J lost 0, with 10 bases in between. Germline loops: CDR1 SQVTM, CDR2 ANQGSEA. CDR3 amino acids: CSVEGYQSSYEQYF. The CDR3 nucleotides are TGCAGCGTTGAAGGCTACCAGAGCTCCTACGAGCAGTACTTC.